This T cell receptor (beta chain) derives from a study of T-cell reconstitution after alpha-beta-depleted transplantation in children. Unique molecular identifiers were built into the TCRbeta library. TCRdb redid the calling of the PCR reads with MiXCR, one entry per CDR3 protein. This repertoire shows hundreds of thousands of distinct CDR3 sequences, roughly 15% found once; its top ten account for around 0.96%. V lost 3 bases to trimming and J lost 2 bases, with 14 bases between them. The length of the CDR3 is 16 residues. Germline V gene sequence: CDR1 KGHDR, CDR2 SFDVKD. Comments on this clonotype: A much larger clone lies one base from this, so it may be a read error.

The chain is built from TRBV24-1 and TRBJ2-3, with a tentative D call TRBD1 (6 bases). The sample here was PBMCs from the stem cell graft donor, taken from the stem cell graft. This receptor was identified in a human donor who donated a stem cell graft to a child with acute myeloid leukemia. The DNA for the CDR3 is TGTGCCACCAGTGATGTGAACAGGGACCCCACAGATACGCAGTATTTT. Translating it yields CATSDVNRDPTDTQYF.